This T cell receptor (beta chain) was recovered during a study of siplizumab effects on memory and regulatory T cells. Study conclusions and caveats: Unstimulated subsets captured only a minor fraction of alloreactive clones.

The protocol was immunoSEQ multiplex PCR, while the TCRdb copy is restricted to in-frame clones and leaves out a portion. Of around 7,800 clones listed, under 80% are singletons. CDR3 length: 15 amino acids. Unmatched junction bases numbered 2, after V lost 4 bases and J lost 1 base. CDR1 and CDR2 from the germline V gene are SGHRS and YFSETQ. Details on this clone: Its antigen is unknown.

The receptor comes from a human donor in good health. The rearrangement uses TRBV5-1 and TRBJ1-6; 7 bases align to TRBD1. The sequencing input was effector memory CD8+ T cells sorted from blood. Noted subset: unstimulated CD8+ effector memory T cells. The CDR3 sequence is CASSAQGSYNSPLHF. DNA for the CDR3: TGCGCCAGCAGCGCACAGGGGTCCTATAATTCACCCCTCCACTTT.